A single sample is the source of the 16 T cell receptor beta chains below, sequenced in a study of cytomegalovirus exposure and HLA in healthy donors. The PCR contained 60 Vbeta and 13 Jbeta primers. The assay was immunoSEQ multiplex PCR, and TCRdb's table has in-frame clones only and misses some. This sample has 150,000 to 200,000 clones, with 9.5% found just once. Sample: PBMCs. The receptor set was obtained from a woman younger than 45 in good health and CMV-seropositive.

The V and J genes are TRBV5-1 and TRBJ1-1; a weak D match, TRBD1 (6 bases). V lost 2 bases, J lost 3 bases, and 14 bases lay in between. The CDR3 is made up of 15 amino acids. CDR1 is SGHRS, CDR2 YFSETQ, per germline. The CDR3 region has the DNA TGCGCCAGCAGCTTCGGACAGACGGATCACACTGAAGCTTTCTTT. It encodes CASSFGQTDHTEAFF. Using reference TRBV5-1 and TRBJ1-1 for the parts outside the CDR3, the full variable domain is KAGVTQTPRYLIKTRGQQVTLSCSPISGHRSVSWYQQTPGQGLQFLFEYFSETQRNKGNFPGRFSGRQFSNSRSEMNVSTLELGDSALYLCASSFGQTDHTEAFFGQGTRLTVV.

The gene calls are TRBV11-2 and TRBJ2-3; 13 bases agree with TRBD2. Germline trimming cut 5 bases from V and 4 bases from J; bases unmatched to any gene: 6. Looked up from germline, CDR1 is SGHAT and CDR2 is FQNNGV. The CDR3 contains 16 residues. CDR3 nucleotide sequence: TGTGCCAGCAGCCGGACTAGCGGGAGTGGGGCAGATACGCAGTATTTT. It specifies CASSRTSGSGADTQYF. The variable domain in full, with the rest retrieved from reference TRBV11-2 and TRBJ2-3, is EAGVAQSPRYKIIEKRQSVAFWCNPISGHATLYWYQQILGQGPKLLIQFQNNGVVDDSQLPKDRFSAERLKGVDSTLKIQPAKLEDSAVYLCASSRTSGSGADTQYFGPGTRLTVL.

This chain connects TRBV6-1 to TRBJ2-7, with a possible D match to TRBD1 (6 bases). The V gene's germline CDR1 is MNHNS and CDR2 SASEGT. Trimming left V 3 bases short and J 4 bases short, with 10 bases between. The CDR3 runs to 13 residues. CDR3 region: CASSDNQGYEQYF. Here the CDR3 DNA reads TGTGCCAGCAGTGATAATCAGGGGTACGAGCAGTACTTC.

A few counts support this clone. J is TRBJ1-5 and V is TRBV6-1; D gene unclear. Germline CDR1 reads MNHNS; CDR2 reads SASEGT. The V end was cut by 0 bases, the J end by 0 bases, with 9 bases between. The CDR3 covers 16 residues. As DNA, the CDR3 is TGTGCCAGCAGTGAAGCGCTTACCTATAGCAATCAGCCCCAGCATTTT. Protein: CASSEALTYSNQPQHF.

This clone was seen a handful of times. The V call is TRBV6-5, the J call TRBJ2-5, with a tentative D call TRBD1 (7 bases). Germline V gene sequence: CDR1 MNHEY, CDR2 SVGAGI. This CDR3 has 13 residues. With 8 bases removed from V and 11 bases from J, the gap between germline ends came to 21 bases. The CDR3 spells CASVPGQSREQYF. CDR3 sequence (DNA): TGTGCCAGCGTTCCGGGACAGTCACGGGAGCAGTACTTC.

The CDR3 is CASVGGHTEAFF. CDR3 DNA sequence: TGTGCCAGCGTTGGGGGCCACACTGAAGCTTTCTTT. The rearrangement joins TRBV7-9 to TRBJ1-1, with D tentatively TRBD1 (6 bases). Germline CDR1 and CDR2: SEHNR and FQNEAQ (reference sequence). The V gene lost 8 bases and the J gene lost 3 bases, with 10 bases spanning the gap. The CDR3 extends over 12 amino acids.

A remark on this clone: The sample has other DNA sequences that encode this CDR3 too. This rearrangement joins TRBV6-5 to TRBJ1-1; the D gene is possibly TRBD1 (5 bases). The CDR3 length is 13 residues. Trimming removed 6 bases from V and 8 bases from J, with 16 bases in between. Germline CDR1 reads MNHEY; CDR2 reads SVGAGI. In nucleotides, the CDR3 is TGTGCCAGCAGAGTTATCGGGGGGGGAGAAGCTTTCTTT. Encoded protein: CASRVIGGGEAFF.

This clone was counted between two and nine times. V gene TRBV7-9 combines with J gene TRBJ1-4, with D possibly TRBD1 on 6 matching bases. Germline values: CDR1 SEHNR, CDR2 FQNEAQ (reference sequence). The CDR3 consists of 15 residues. Trimming took 1 base from V and 5 from J, leaving 11 bases between them. This CDR3 is CASSLGGQGNEKLFF. The CDR3 DNA follows: TGTGCCAGCAGCTTAGGGGGGCAGGGGAATGAAAAACTGTTTTTT.

This clone was detected a few times. The V and J genes are TRBV10-1 and TRBJ2-2, with a tentative D call TRBD1 (5 bases). In germline, CDR1 is WNHNN, CDR2 SYGVQD (reference sequence). V lost 4 bases, J lost 4 bases, and 10 bases lay in between. CDR3 length: 14 amino acids. CDR3 amino acids: CASSVGAITGELFF. CDR3 nucleotides: TGCGCCAGCAGTGTAGGGGCGATCACCGGGGAGCTGTTTTTT.

In its sample, this clone was seen once. The chain carries TRBV5-8 and TRBJ2-7; 8 bases align to TRBD1. This CDR3 has 12 residues. Germline CDR1 and CDR2: SGHTS and YDEGEE. Losses at the gene ends were 6 bases for V and 7 bases for J; bases not matched to a gene: 6. The chain's CDR3 is CASIRQGIEQYF. The CDR3 coding sequence is TGTGCCAGCATTCGACAGGGGATTGAGCAGTACTTC.

This clone was seen more than once but under ten times. The chain has TRBV10-3 and TRBJ2-1; D is perhaps TRBD2 (6 bases). Germline V gives CDR1 ENHRY, CDR2 SYGVKD. With 4 bases removed from V and 3 bases from J, the gap between germline ends came to 10 bases. The CDR3 has 14 residues. CDR3 nucleotide sequence: TGTGCCATCAGTGCGCTAGCGAACTACAATGAGCAGTTCTTC. It yields the protein CAISALANYNEQFF.

The sample holds one count of this clone. The chain couples TRBV19 to TRBJ1-4, with TRBD1 as a possible D gene (6 bases). The germline CDR1 and CDR2 sequences are LNHDA and SQIVND (reference sequence). The CDR3 is 15 amino acids. Trimming removed 5 bases from V and 3 bases from J, with 13 bases in between. The DNA for the CDR3 is TGTGCCAGTAGTCCCTCCGGGACACCTAATGAAAAACTGTTTTTT. It specifies CASSPSGTPNEKLFF.

The chain links TRBV5-6 to TRBJ1-5; D is unresolved. V shed 6 bases and J shed 4 bases, with 14 bases lying between them. The germline V gene encodes CDR1 SGHDT and CDR2 YYEEEE. The CDR3 loop spans 14 amino acids. The CDR3 nucleotides read TGTGCCAGCACCCGGCGGGGTGGGAATCAGCCCCAGCATTTT. Its protein is CASTRRGGNQPQHF.

This clone appeared a few times. V and J are TRBV6-5 and TRBJ1-5; TRBD1 agrees at 7 bases. V lost 6 bases and J lost 0; bases outside the gene matches: 5. CDR3 size: 15 residues. CDR1 MNHEY and CDR2 SVGAGI come from the germline V gene. The CDR3 DNA follows: TGTGCCAGCAGGTCCGGGACAGTTAGCAATCAGCCCCAGCATTTT. Its translation is CASRSGTVSNQPQHF.

The chain uses TRBV5-6 and TRBJ2-7; maybe TRBD2 (5 bases). Germline CDR1 and CDR2: SGHDT and YYEEEE. With 1 base removed from V and 0 bases from J, the gap between germline ends came to 8 bases. The CDR3 totals 14 residues. The DNA of the CDR3 is TGTGCCAGCAGCTTGCTAGCAAACTCCTACGAGCAGTACTTC. Protein: CASSLLANSYEQYF.

This clone was detected a few times. One end of the junction does not line up with germline, which may come from a read error. V and J are TRBV7-6 and TRBJ2-5; 10 bases are a match to TRBD2. CDR3 length: 14 amino acids. The germline V gene has CDR1 SGHVS and CDR2 FNYEAQ. CDR3 amino acids: CASSPLAGVLSDDF. The CDR3, as DNA: TGTGCCAGCAGCCCTCTAGCGGGAGTTTTGTCGGATGACTTC.